The 26 T cell receptor beta chains reported below all come from one sample, sequenced in a study of cytomegalovirus exposure and HLA in healthy donors (dated by TCRdb to about 2017). Library preparation used the immunoSEQ multiplex PCR assay. In its TCRdb copy, this immuneACCESS table keeps in-frame sequences only and misses some clones. Where compared with another copy, unresolved V genes explain less than half of these, and the others have no known cause. For this sample the table gives 150,000 to 200,000 clones, of which around 83% were detected only once. The ten largest clones take up roughly 13% of the sample. Sequencing was carried out using PBMCs. The receptors originated from a woman aged 25 to 39 in good health and CMV-seropositive.

This chain links TRBV20-1 with TRBJ2-1; no reliable D call. The CDR3 loop spans 10 amino acids. Trimming cost V 1 base and J 9 bases, with 4 bases left between them. The V gene's germline CDR1 is DFQATT and CDR2 SNEGSKA (reference sequence). CDR3 bases: TGCAGTGCTAGAGCGGGTGAGCAGTTCTTC. This codes for CSARAGEQFF.

The chain joins TRBV19 to TRBJ2-7; 10 bases are a match to TRBD1. This CDR3 is built from 16 residues. CDR1 is LNHDA and CDR2 is SQIVND in the germline V gene (reference sequence). J was trimmed by 3 bases and V by 5 bases; bases with no gene match: 10. As DNA, the CDR3 is TGTGCCAGTAGTCGCAGTTCGGGACAGGGGAACTACGAGCAGTACTTC. Translation: CASSRSSGQGNYEQYF.

V is TRBV2 and J is TRBJ2-1, with D perhaps TRBD1 (5 bases). The CDR3 length is 14 residues. V was pared by 3 bases and J by 2 bases, with 8 bases between. Germline V CDR1 and CDR2: SNHLY, FYNNEI. The CDR3 DNA reads TGTGCCAGCAGTGACAGGGTAGCCTACAATGAGCAGTTCTTC. It codes for CASSDRVAYNEQFF.

Concerning this clone itself: The junction differs from germline at one of its ends, possibly a read error. The chain joins TRBV6-5 to TRBJ2-2, with D perhaps TRBD2 (6 bases). Looked up from germline, CDR1 is MNHEY and CDR2 is SVGAGI. The CDR3 is 15 amino acids. The CDR3 DNA sequence: TGTGCCAGCAGTTATGCCTCGAAGAACACCGGGGGGCTGTTTTTT. Its translation is CASSYASKNTGGLFF.

This clone has only one observation. The chain recombines TRBV7-9 with TRBJ2-1; the match to TRBD2 covers 11 bases. Per germline, CDR1 SEHNR and CDR2 FQNEAQ (reference sequence). The CDR3 contains 16 residues. V lost 4 bases to trimming and J lost 5 bases; unmatched junction nucleotides: 7. As DNA, the CDR3 is TGTGCCAGCAGCTCCTGGACTAGCGGGCCCGACAATGAGCAGTTCTTC. As protein: CASSSWTSGPDNEQFF.

The CDR3 protein is CASSEVRPPRLYF. The CDR3 region has the DNA TGTGCCAGCAGTGAAGTGCGGCCCCCCCGGCTGTACTTC. The chain combines TRBV2 with TRBJ2-7; no reliable D call. The V end was cut by 1 base, the J end by 12 bases, with 16 bases between. This CDR3 is built from 13 residues. Germline values: CDR1 SNHLY, CDR2 FYNNEI. The full variable domain, in which reference TRBV2 and TRBJ2-7 provide the parts outside the CDR3, is EPEVTQTPSHQVTQMGQEVILRCVPISNHLYFYWYRQILGQKVEFLVSFYNNEISEKSEIFDDQFSVERPDGSNFTLKIRSTKLEDSAMYFCASSEVRPPRLYFGPGTRLTVT.

The CDR3 DNA follows: TGTGCCAGCAGCGTAAGCTCAGGGGGGCGCGATACGCAGTATTTT. This translates into CASSVSSGGRDTQYF. V usage is TRBV9 and J usage is TRBJ2-3, with D possibly matching TRBD1 (7 bases). The CDR3 spans 15 residues. Germline CDR1 SGDLS, CDR2 YYNGEE. V was trimmed by 1 base and J by 6 bases, leaving 15 bases between them. Full variable domain (rest looked up from reference TRBV9 and TRBJ2-3): DSGVTQTPKHLITATGQRVTLRCSPRSGDLSVYWYQQSLDQGLQFLIQYYNGEERAKGNILERFSAQQFPDLHSELNLSSLELGDSALYFCASSVSSGGRDTQYFGPGTRLTVL.

This clone was seen a single time. The V call is TRBV6-5, the J call TRBJ2-5, with D uncertain. CDR1 is MNHEY and CDR2 is SVGAGI in the germline V gene. The V and J ends lost 0 bases and 1 base respectively, with 6 bases between them. This CDR3 has 14 amino acids. The CDR3 nucleotides read TGTGCCAGCAGTTACTCGACACTCCAAGAGACCCAGTACTTC. Its translation: CASSYSTLQETQYF.

The chain carries TRBV28 and TRBJ1-5; 8 bases are shared with TRBD1. V was pared by 5 bases and J by 8 bases, with 14 bases of the junction left unmatched. Germline values: CDR1 MDHEN, CDR2 SYDVKM. The CDR3 is made up of 16 amino acids. CDR3 DNA sequence: TGTGCCAGCAGTATACTCACTCGACAGGGGTCGGAGCCCCAGCATTTT. Translated, it gives CASSILTRQGSEPQHF.

This rearrangement joins TRBV7-8 to TRBJ1-2; 8 bases map to TRBD1. Germline loops: CDR1 SGHVS, CDR2 FQNEAQ. The CDR3 is 16 amino acids. The V and J ends lost 1 base and 5 bases, in that order; junction bases with no gene match: 9. CDR3 bases: TGTGCCAGCAGCTTAGGGGGGACAGGTTACTTATATGGCTACACCTTC. Its protein product is CASSLGGTGYLYGYTF. Together with reference TRBV7-8 and TRBJ1-2, the CDR3 gives the full variable domain: GAGVSQSPRYKVAKRGQDVALRCDPISGHVSLFWYQQALGQGPEFLTYFQNEAQLDKSGLPSDRFFAERPEGSVSTLKIQRTQQEDSAVYLCASSLGGTGYLYGYTFGSGTRLTVV.

V is TRBV4-2 and J is TRBJ2-7, with 9 bases aligning to TRBD2. The germline CDR1 and CDR2 sequences are LGHNA and YNFKEQ. The ends lost 1 base at V and 6 bases at J; junction bases unmatched: 13. The CDR3 has 17 residues. The CDR3 region has the DNA TGTGCCAGCAGCCAAGTAAGGGGGGGGACTAGCTTTAGCGAGCAGTACTTC. This translates into CASSQVRGGTSFSEQYF.

Concerning this clone: Distinct nucleotide sequences in the sample also encode this CDR3. The chain has TRBV6-5 and TRBJ1-2; 7 bases align to TRBD1. Trimming at V came to 2 bases and at J to 3 bases, leaving 0 bases not matched to a gene. In germline, CDR1 is MNHEY, CDR2 SVGAGI. This CDR3 region has 13 residues. DNA for the CDR3: TGTGCCAGCAGTTACGGGACAGACTATGGCTACACCTTC. Translation gives CASSYGTDYGYTF.

The chain employs TRBV6-5 and TRBJ2-3; 10 positions match TRBD2. The V gene end was trimmed by 4 bases and the J gene end by 4 bases; junction bases not matched to a gene: 2. From germline, CDR1 is MNHEY and CDR2 SVGAGI. The CDR3 is 14 residues long. In DNA form, the CDR3 reads TGTGCCAGCAGTTCTAGCGGGAGCGCAGATACGCAGTATTTT. The encoded protein is CASSSSGSADTQYF.

V is TRBV5-1 and J is TRBJ2-1; 10 bases agree with TRBD1. Trimming cost V 2 bases and J 10 bases; bases outside gene matches: 6. CDR1 and CDR2 (germline): SGHRS, YFSETQ. There are 14 residues in the CDR3. The CDR3 region has the DNA TGCGCCAGCAGCTTCAGGACAGGGGGTGGAGAGCAGTTCTTC. Protein: CASSFRTGGGEQFF.

This chain connects TRBV27 to TRBJ2-3; D gene unclear. Germline CDR1 MNHEY, CDR2 SMNVEV (reference sequence). CDR3 length: 15 amino acids. Trimming removed 3 bases from V and 2 bases from J, with 12 bases in between. CDR3 amino acids: CASSFGNYPTDTQYF. CDR3 sequence (DNA): TGTGCCAGCAGTTTTGGCAATTACCCCACAGATACGCAGTATTTT.

This sequence joins TRBV6-1 and TRBJ2-2; D uncertain. This CDR3 region has 15 residues. The V and J ends lost 10 bases and 1 base respectively, with 16 bases between them. The germline CDR1 and CDR2 sequences are MNHNS and SASEGT. CDR3 DNA: TGTGCCACCTCAAGGAACAGCAAGAACACCGGGGAGCTGTTTTTT. It codes for CATSRNSKNTGELFF.

The chain joins TRBV15 to TRBJ1-2; TRBD1 aligns across 9 bases. Germline V CDR1 and CDR2: LNHNV, YYDKDF (reference sequence). With V trimmed by 5 bases and J by 7 bases, 14 bases remained unmatched. CDR3 length: 16 amino acids. CDR3 region: CATSPRDRALAGGYTF. DNA for the CDR3: TGTGCCACCAGCCCCCGGGACAGGGCCTTAGCTGGTGGCTACACCTTC.

Details on this clone: One end of the junction does not line up with germline, which may come from a read error. The genes are TRBV7-7 and TRBJ2-5; D not certain. Germline-derived CDR1 and CDR2 are SSHAT and FNYEAQ (reference sequence). The length of the CDR3 is 13 residues. The CDR3 here is CASSLAQKETQYF. The CDR3 DNA sequence: TGTGCTAGCAGCTTAGCCCAGAAAGAGACCCAGTACTTC.

The gene calls are TRBV11-2 and TRBJ1-2; no reliable D call. Trimming took off 5 bases at V and 4 bases at J, with 8 bases between the two ends. Germline CDR1 reads SGHAT; CDR2 reads FQNNGV. This CDR3 spans 12 amino acids. DNA for the CDR3: TGTGCCAGCAGCCCCAGCGGCTATGGCTACACCTTC. Protein sequence: CASSPSGYGYTF.

This clone has a single count. This sequence joins TRBV2 and TRBJ2-6, with a weak D call TRBD1 (5 bases). This CDR3 spans 15 amino acids. Germline V CDR1 and CDR2: SNHLY, FYNNEI. V lost 6 bases, J lost 0 bases, and 9 bases lay in between. CDR3 nucleotide sequence: TGTGCCAGCAGGGCGACAGACTCTGGGGCCAACGTCCTGACTTTC. Its protein product is CASRATDSGANVLTF. Full variable domain (outside the CDR3, taken from reference TRBV2 and TRBJ2-6): EPEVTQTPSHQVTQMGQEVILRCVPISNHLYFYWYRQILGQKVEFLVSFYNNEISEKSEIFDDQFSVERPDGSNFTLKIRSTKLEDSAMYFCASRATDSGANVLTFGAGSRLTVL.

The J gene is TRBJ1-1, the V gene TRBV27; D is undetermined. V lost 0 bases to trimming and J lost 3 bases, with 5 bases between them. The CDR3 runs to 13 residues. Germline CDR1 MNHEY, CDR2 SMNVEV (reference sequence). In DNA form, the CDR3 reads TGTGCCAGCAGTTTATCCCCGGACACTGAAGCTTTCTTT. This translates into CASSLSPDTEAFF.

V usage is TRBV9 and J usage is TRBJ2-1, with 12 bases fitting TRBD2. There are 15 residues in the CDR3. Germline loops: CDR1 SGDLS, CDR2 YYNGEE. V lost 0 bases, J lost 8 bases, and 3 bases stayed unmatched. CDR3 protein: CASSVASGRVDEQFF. In DNA form, the CDR3 reads TGTGCCAGCAGCGTAGCTAGCGGGAGGGTTGATGAGCAGTTCTTC. Looking up the rest from reference TRBV9 and TRBJ2-1 gives the full variable domain: DSGVTQTPKHLITATGQRVTLRCSPRSGDLSVYWYQQSLDQGLQFLIQYYNGEERAKGNILERFSAQQFPDLHSELNLSSLELGDSALYFCASSVASGRVDEQFFGPGTRLTVL.

This sequence joins TRBV7-8 and TRBJ1-1; 7 nucleotides align to TRBD1. After removal of 2 bases from V and 1 base from J, the junction contained 7 bases not matched to a gene. The length of the CDR3 is 16 residues. The germline gives CDR1 SGHVS, CDR2 FQNEAQ. The CDR3 DNA follows: TGTGCCAGCAGCTTAAGGGCAGGGGGTGGGAACACTGAAGCTTTCTTT. Protein product: CASSLRAGGGNTEAFF.

The chain employs TRBV27 and TRBJ2-7, with 13 bases aligning to TRBD2. The CDR3 contains 21 residues. From germline, CDR1 is MNHEY and CDR2 SMNVEV (reference sequence). The V gene end was trimmed by 6 bases and the J gene end by 2 bases; junction bases not matched to a gene: 22. CDR3 DNA: TGTGCCAGCAGCCTCAAGACTAGCGGGAGGCAAGGTCGGTCGACTCCCTACGAGCAGTACTTC. This gives the protein CASSLKTSGRQGRSTPYEQYF.

The V call is TRBV5-1, the J call TRBJ2-7, with 7 positions matching TRBD1. The CDR3 is 15 residues long. Per germline, CDR1 SGHRS and CDR2 YFSETQ. V lost 5 bases and J lost 6; bases outside the gene matches: 14. CDR3 loop: CASRPTGSLSGEQYF. CDR3 bases: TGCGCCAGCAGACCGACAGGGAGCTTGTCTGGCGAGCAGTACTTC.

V gene TRBV5-1 combines with J gene TRBJ2-3; D possibly corresponds to TRBD2 (7 bases). Germline values: CDR1 SGHRS, CDR2 YFSETQ. Between the trimmed V and J ends, which lost 0 bases and 4 bases, there was a span of 15 bases. The CDR3 loop spans 16 amino acids. CDR3 region: CASSLEGGGPPDTQYF. CDR3 bases: TGCGCCAGCAGCTTGGAGGGGGGAGGGCCGCCAGATACGCAGTATTTT.